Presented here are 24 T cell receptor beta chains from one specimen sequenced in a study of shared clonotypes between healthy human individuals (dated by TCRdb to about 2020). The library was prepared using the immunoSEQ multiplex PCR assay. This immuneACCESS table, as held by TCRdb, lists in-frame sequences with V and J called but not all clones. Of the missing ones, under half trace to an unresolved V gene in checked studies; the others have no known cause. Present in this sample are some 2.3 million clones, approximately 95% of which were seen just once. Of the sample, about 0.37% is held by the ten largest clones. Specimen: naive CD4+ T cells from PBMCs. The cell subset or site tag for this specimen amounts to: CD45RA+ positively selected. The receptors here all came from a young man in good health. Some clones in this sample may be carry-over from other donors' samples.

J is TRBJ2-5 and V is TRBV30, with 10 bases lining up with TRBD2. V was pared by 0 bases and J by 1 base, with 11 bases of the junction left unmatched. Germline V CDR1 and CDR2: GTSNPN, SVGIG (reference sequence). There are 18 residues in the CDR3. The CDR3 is CAWSVSPRTSGFQETQYF. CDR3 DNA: TGTGCCTGGAGTGTATCGCCGCGGACTAGCGGTTTCCAAGAGACCCAGTACTTC.

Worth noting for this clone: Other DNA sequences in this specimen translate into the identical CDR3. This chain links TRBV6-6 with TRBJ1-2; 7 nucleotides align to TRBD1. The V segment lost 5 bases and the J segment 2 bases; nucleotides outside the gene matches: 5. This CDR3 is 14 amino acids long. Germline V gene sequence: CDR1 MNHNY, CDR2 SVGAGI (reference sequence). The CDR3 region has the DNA TGTGCCAGCAGTGCTACAGGGGCAAACTATGGCTACACCTTC. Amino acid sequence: CASSATGANYGYTF.

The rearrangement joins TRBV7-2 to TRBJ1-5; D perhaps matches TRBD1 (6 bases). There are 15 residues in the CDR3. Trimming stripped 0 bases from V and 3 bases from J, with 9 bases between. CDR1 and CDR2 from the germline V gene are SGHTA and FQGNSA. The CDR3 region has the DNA TGTGCCAGCAGCTTAGCGGGGGCCTACAATCAGCCCCAGCATTTT. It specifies CASSLAGAYNQPQHF.

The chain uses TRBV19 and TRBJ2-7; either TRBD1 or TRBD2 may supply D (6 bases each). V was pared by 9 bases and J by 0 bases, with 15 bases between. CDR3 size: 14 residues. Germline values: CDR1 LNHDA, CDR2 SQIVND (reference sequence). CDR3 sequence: CASVGGKSSYEQYF. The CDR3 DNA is TGTGCCAGCGTAGGGGGGAAGAGCTCCTACGAGCAGTACTTC.

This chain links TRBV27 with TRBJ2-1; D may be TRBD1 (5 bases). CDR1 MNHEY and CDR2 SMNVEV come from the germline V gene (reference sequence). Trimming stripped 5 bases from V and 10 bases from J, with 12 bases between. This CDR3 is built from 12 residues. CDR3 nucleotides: TGTGCCAGCAGTCCATACAACAGGGAGCAGTTCTTC. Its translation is CASSPYNREQFF.

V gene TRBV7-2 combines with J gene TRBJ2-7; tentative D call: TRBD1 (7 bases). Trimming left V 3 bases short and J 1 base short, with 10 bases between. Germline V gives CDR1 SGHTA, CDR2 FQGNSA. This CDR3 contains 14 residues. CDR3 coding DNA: TGTGCCAGCAGCTTCGCGGGACAGTCCTACGAGCAGTACTTC. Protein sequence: CASSFAGQSYEQYF.

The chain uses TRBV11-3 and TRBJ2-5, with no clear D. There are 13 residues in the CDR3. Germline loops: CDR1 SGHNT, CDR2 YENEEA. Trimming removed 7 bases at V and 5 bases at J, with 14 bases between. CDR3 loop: CASKGSRSETQYF. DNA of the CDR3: TGTGCCAGCAAGGGTAGCCGGTCGGAGACCCAGTACTTC. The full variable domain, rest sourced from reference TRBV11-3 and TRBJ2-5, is EAGVVQSPRYKIIEKKQPVAFWCNPISGHNTLYWYLQNLGQGPELLIRYENEEAVDDSQLPKDRFSAERLKGVDSTLKIQPAELGDSAVYLCASKGSRSETQYFGPGTRLLVL.

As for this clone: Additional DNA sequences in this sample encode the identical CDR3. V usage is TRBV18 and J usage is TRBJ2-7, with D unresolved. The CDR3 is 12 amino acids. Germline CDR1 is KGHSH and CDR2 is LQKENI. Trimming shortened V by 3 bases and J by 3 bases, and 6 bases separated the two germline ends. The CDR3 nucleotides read TGTGCCAGCTCACCTCTAGGCTACGAGCAGTACTTC. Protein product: CASSPLGYEQYF.

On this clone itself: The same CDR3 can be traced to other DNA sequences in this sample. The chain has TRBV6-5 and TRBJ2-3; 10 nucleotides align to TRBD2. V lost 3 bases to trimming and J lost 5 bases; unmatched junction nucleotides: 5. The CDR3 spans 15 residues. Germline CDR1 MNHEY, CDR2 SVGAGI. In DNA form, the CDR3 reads TGTGCCAGCAGTTATTCGAGCGGGAGGGGAGATACGCAGTATTTT. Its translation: CASSYSSGRGDTQYF.

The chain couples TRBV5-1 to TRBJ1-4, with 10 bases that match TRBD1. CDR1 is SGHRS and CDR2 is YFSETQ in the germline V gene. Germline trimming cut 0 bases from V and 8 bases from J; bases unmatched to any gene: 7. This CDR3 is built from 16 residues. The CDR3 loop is CASSLGSGTGDEKLFF. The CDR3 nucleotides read TGCGCCAGCAGCTTGGGCTCCGGGACAGGGGACGAAAAACTGTTTTTT.

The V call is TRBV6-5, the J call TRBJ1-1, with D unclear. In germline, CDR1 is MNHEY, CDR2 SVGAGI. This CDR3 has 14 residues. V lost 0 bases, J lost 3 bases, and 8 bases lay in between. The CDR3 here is CASSYSVGYTEAFF. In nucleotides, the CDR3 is TGTGCCAGCAGTTACTCGGTGGGATACACTGAAGCTTTCTTT.

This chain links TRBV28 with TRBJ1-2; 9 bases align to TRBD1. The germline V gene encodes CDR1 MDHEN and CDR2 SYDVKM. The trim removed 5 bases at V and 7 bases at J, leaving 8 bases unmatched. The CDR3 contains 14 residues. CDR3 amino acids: CASSTTGTGSGYTF. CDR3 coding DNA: TGTGCCAGCAGTACAACCGGGACAGGGTCTGGCTACACCTTC.

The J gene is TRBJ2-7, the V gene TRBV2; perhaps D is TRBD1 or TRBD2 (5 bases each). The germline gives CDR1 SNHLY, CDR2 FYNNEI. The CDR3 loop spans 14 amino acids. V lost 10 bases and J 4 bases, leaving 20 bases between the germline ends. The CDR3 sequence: CATRGRVGLYEQYF. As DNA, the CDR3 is TGTGCCACCCGGGGCAGGGTGGGTCTGTACGAGCAGTACTTC.

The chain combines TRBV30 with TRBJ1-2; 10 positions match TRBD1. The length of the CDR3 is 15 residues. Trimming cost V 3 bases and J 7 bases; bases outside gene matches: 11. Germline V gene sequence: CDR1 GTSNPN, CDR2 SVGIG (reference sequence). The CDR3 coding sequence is TGTGCCTGGAGAGTAGGGACAGGGGATCCGACTGGCTACACCTTC. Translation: CAWRVGTGDPTGYTF.

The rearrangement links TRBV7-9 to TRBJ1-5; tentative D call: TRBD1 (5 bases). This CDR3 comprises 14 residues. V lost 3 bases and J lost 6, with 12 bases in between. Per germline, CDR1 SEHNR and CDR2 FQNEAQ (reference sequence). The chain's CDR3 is CASSLVGASQPQHF. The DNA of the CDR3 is TGTGCCAGCAGCTTGGTAGGGGCAAGTCAGCCCCAGCATTTT.

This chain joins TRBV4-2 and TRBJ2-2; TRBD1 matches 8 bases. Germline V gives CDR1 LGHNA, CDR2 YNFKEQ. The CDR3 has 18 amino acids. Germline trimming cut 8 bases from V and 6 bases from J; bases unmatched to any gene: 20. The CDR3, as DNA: TGTGCCAGCTCTCGAAGCAGGGGGCGGGATAGTCTTGCCGGGGAGCTGTTTTTT. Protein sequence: CASSRSRGRDSLAGELFF.

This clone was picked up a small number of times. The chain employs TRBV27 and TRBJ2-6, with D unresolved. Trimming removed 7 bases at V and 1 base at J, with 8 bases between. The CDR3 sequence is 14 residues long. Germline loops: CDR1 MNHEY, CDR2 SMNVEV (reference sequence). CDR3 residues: CASTKGSGANVLTF. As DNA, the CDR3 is TGTGCCAGCACCAAGGGATCTGGGGCCAACGTCCTGACTTTC.

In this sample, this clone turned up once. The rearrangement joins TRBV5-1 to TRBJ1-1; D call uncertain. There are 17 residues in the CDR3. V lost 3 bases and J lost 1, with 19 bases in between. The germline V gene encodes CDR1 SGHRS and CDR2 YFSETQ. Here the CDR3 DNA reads TGCGCCAGCAGCTCTCCGGCGGGCAACCTAAAGAACACTGAAGCTTTCTTT. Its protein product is CASSSPAGNLKNTEAFF.

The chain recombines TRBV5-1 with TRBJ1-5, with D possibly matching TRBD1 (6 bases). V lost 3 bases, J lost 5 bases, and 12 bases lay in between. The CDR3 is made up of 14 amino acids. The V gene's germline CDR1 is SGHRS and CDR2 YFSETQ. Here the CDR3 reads CASSSGDWDQPQHF. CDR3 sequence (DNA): TGCGCCAGCAGCTCAGGGGATTGGGATCAGCCCCAGCATTTT.

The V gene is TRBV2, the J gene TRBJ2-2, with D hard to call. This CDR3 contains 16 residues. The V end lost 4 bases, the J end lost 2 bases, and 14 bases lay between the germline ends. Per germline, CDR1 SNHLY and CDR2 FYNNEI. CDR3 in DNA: TGTGCCAGCAGTGTAACTATCAATGTAAACACCGGGGAGCTGTTTTTT. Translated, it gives CASSVTINVNTGELFF.

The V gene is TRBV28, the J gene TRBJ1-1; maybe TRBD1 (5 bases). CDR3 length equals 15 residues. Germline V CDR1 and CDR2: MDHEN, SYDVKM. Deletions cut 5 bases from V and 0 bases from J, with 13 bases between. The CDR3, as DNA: TGTGCCAGCAGTATTAGGGACGGGATGAACACTGAAGCTTTCTTT. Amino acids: CASSIRDGMNTEAFF.

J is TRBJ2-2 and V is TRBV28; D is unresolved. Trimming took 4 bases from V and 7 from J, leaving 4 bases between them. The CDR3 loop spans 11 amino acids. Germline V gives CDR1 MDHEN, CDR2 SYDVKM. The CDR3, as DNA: TGTGCCAGCAGTTCTCACGGGGAGCTGTTTTTT. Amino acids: CASSSHGELFF.

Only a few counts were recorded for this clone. The CDR3 bases are TGTGCCAGTAGTATTCTACGGGGGGCGAGCAATCAGCCCCAGCATTTT. Translating gives CASSILRGASNQPQHF. The rearrangement joins TRBV19 to TRBJ1-5, with D maybe TRBD1 (6 bases). The V end lost 3 bases, the J end lost 1 base, and 13 bases lay between the germline ends. CDR1 and CDR2 (germline): LNHDA, SQIVND (reference sequence). The CDR3 runs to 16 residues.

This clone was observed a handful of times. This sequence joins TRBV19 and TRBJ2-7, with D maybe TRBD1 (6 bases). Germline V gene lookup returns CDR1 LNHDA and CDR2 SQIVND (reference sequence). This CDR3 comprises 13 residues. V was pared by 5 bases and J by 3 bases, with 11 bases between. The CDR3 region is CASSPEDSYEQYF. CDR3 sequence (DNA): TGTGCCAGTAGTCCGGAGGACAGCTACGAGCAGTACTTC. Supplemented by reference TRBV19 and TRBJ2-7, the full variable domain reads DGGITQSPKYLFRKEGQNVTLSCEQNLNHDAMYWYRQDPGQGLRLIYYSQIVNDFQKGDIAEGYSVSREKKESFPLTVTSAQKNPTAFYLCASSPEDSYEQYFGPGTRLTVT.